This T cell receptor (beta chain) was documented in a study of OX40 agonist ivuxolimab in advanced cancers. The CDR3 consists of 16 residues. The germline gives CDR1 SGHDT, CDR2 YYEEEE. V dropped 6 bases and J dropped 4; count of bases not matched to a gene: 12. The assay was immunoSEQ multiplex PCR, and TCRdb's table has in-frame clones only and misses some. The profile shows 20,000 to 25,000 clones, 65% to 85% of them singletons. The genes are TRBV5-6 and TRBJ2-1, with TRBD2 matching 8 bases. This receptor was taken from an adult with an advanced solid tumor such as melanoma, head and neck, liver or kidney cancer. Material: CD4+ or CD8+ T cells sorted from blood, obtained in a trial of the OX40 agonist ivuxolimab. The DNA of the CDR3 is TGTGCCAGCAAGGCGACTGAGACTAGCGCGTACAATGAGCAGTTCTTC. The encoded protein is CASKATETSAYNEQFF.